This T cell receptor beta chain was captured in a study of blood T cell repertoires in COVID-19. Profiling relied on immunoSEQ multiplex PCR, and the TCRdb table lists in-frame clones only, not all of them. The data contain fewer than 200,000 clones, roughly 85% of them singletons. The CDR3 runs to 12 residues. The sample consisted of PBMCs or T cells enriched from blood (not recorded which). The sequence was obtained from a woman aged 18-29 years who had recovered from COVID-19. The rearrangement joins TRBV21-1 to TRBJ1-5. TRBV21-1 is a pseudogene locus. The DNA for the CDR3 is TGTGCCAGCAGCAACCTGAATCAGCCCCAGCATTTT. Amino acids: CASSNLNQPQHF.